The subject of this entry is one T cell receptor beta chain. Germline CDR1 is LGHDT and CDR2 is YNNKEL (reference sequence). This CDR3 has 13 residues. V lost 4 bases to trimming and J lost 1 base, with 7 bases between them. Sequencing used immunoSEQ multiplex PCR; TCRdb keeps in-frame clones, though not all of them. The repertoire holds 120,000 or so clones, around three quarters seen once, with approximately 2.1% in the top ten. The source of the sample is a study of blood T cell repertoires in COVID-19. The wider study: The study drew acute and convalescent COVID-19 samples from the United States, Italy and Spain. Sources were T cells, B-cell-depleted T cells, or PBMCs; the material itself was cDNA or gDNA.

This chain joins TRBV3-1 (or the pseudogene TRBV3-2) and TRBJ1-1; D is ambiguous. The receptor was isolated from a woman in her seventies with acute or convalescent COVID-19. The specimen sequenced was peripheral blood. DNA of the CDR3: TGTGCCAGCAGCCGGCGGGGGAACACTGAAGCTTTCTTT. It codes for CASSRRGNTEAFF.